What follows are 21 T cell receptor beta chains derived from one specimen sequenced in a study of spatial heterogeneity in lung cancer. Antigens for these TCRs are unknown. Study conclusions and caveats: Mutation tallies in tumors tracked expanded intratumoral alpha and beta TCR counts.

Via MiXCR, TCRdb re-called the 5' RACE reads, giving one row per CDR3 protein. The data show about 11,000 distinct CDR3 sequences, with 4% to 6.5% seen just once and 9.5% to 15% held by the top ten. Time point: sample taken at primary tumor resection. The material was lung tumor tissue, obtained at surgery. Source of these receptors: a male donor with early-stage non-small cell lung cancer.

This clonotype has a count of ten or more. A library made for alpha chains picked up this beta chain off target, so its size means little. The chain recombines TRBV11-2 with TRBJ2-3; TRBD2 agrees at 8 bases. V was pared by 1 base and J by 6 bases, with 0 bases of the junction left unmatched. CDR3 length: 13 residues. Germline CDR1 and CDR2: SGHAT and FQNNGV. CDR3 nucleotide sequence: TGTGCCAGCAGCTTAGTAGCGGGGGATACGCAGTATTTT. The encoded protein is CASSLVAGDTQYF.

This clonotype was counted many times. Within a library made for alpha chains, this beta chain is off target, and its count is uninformative. The chain is built from TRBV28 and TRBJ2-5; D tentatively fits TRBD1 or TRBD2 (5 bases each). The ends were cut back, 5 bases at V and 5 bases at J, with 21 bases in the middle. Germline CDR1 reads MDHEN; CDR2 reads SYDVKM. The length of the CDR3 is 16 residues. The DNA for the CDR3 is TGTGCCAGCAGTCCCCCCGGGGCGTCAGAGGGGGAGACCCAGTACTTC. This gives the protein CASSPPGASEGETQYF. Drawing the rest from reference TRBV28 and TRBJ2-5, the complete variable domain is DVKVTQSSRYLVKRTGEKVFLECVQDMDHENMFWYRQDPGLGLRLIYFSYDVKMKEKGDIPEGYSVSREKKERFSLILESASTNQTSMYLCASSPPGASEGETQYFGPGTRLLVL.

There are many counts of this clonotype. This beta chain turned up in a library designed for alpha chains; as an off-target read, its abundance says little. J is TRBJ2-3 and V is TRBV11-2; TRBD2 agrees at 10 bases. The CDR3 consists of 17 residues. The J segment lost 5 bases and the V segment lost 0 bases, leaving 8 bases of the junction unmatched. Per the germline V gene, CDR1 is SGHAT and CDR2 is FQNNGV. CDR3 sequence (DNA): TGTGCCAGCAGCTTAGATGTGGGGGGACTAGCGCGAGATACGCAGTATTTT. Translating gives CASSLDVGGLARDTQYF.

As regards this clonotype: Since it is a stray read in a library aimed at alpha chains, this beta chain has a size that is not meaningful. V is TRBV28 and J is TRBJ2-5; no definite D call. The V gene lost 4 bases and the J gene lost 4 bases, with 13 bases spanning the gap. Germline CDR1 reads MDHEN; CDR2 reads SYDVKM. The CDR3 is made up of 14 amino acids. CDR3 sequence (DNA): TGTGCCAGCAGTTCACCCACGCGAGGAGAGACCCAGTACTTC. Translated, it gives CASSSPTRGETQYF.

In this sample, this clonotype turned up many times. For a library built for alpha chains, this beta chain is a stray read; little rests on its size. The chain combines TRBV10-3 with TRBJ2-4, with D possibly called TRBD1 or TRBD2 (6 bases each). Germline CDR1 reads ENHRY; CDR2 reads SYGVKD. V lost 3 bases and J lost 1, with 19 bases in between. The CDR3 is made up of 18 amino acids. In DNA, the CDR3 is TGTGCCATCAGTGAACCACGGAACAGGGCGGGGGCCAAAAACATTCAGTACTTC. Protein product: CAISEPRNRAGAKNIQYF.

At least ten counts were recorded for this clonotype. A library prepared for alpha chains yielded this beta chain as an off-target read; its size is of little meaning. The chain recombines TRBV5-1 with TRBJ1-1; D is unresolved. This CDR3 is built from 14 residues. CDR1 is SGHRS, CDR2 YFSETQ, per germline. V lost 0 bases to trimming and J lost 0 bases, with 6 bases between them. The CDR3: CASSLARMNTEAFF. Here the CDR3 DNA reads TGCGCCAGCAGCTTGGCGCGTATGAACACTGAAGCTTTCTTT. Complete variable domain (other parts from reference TRBV5-1 and TRBJ1-1): KAGVTQTPRYLIKTRGQQVTLSCSPISGHRSVSWYQQTPGQGLQFLFEYFSETQRNKGNFPGRFSGRQFSNSRSEMNVSTLELGDSALYLCASSLARMNTEAFFGQGTRLTVV.

This clonotype has ten or more counts. As an off-target read in a library built for alpha chains, this beta chain has a frequency of little significance. The J gene is TRBJ2-1, the V gene TRBV6-6; 10 nucleotides align to TRBD1. CDR1 and CDR2 from the germline V gene are MNHNY and SVGAGI (reference sequence). This CDR3 has 15 residues. Trimming removed 4 bases from V and 11 bases from J; junction bases left unmatched: 11. CDR3 sequence reads: CASSFPQRQGAKQFF. The CDR3 DNA reads TGTGCCAGCAGTTTCCCCCAAAGACAGGGGGCGAAGCAGTTCTTC.

Ten or more counts support this clonotype. Since the library was made to target alpha chains, this beta chain is a stray read and its abundance is not meaningful. The rearrangement joins TRBV3-1 to TRBJ2-1; D unresolved. CDR3 size: 15 residues. CDR1 and CDR2 (germline): LGHDT, YNNKEL (reference sequence). V was pared by 1 base and J by 0 bases, with 7 bases between. The CDR3 loop reads CASSQGLPSYNEQFF. The CDR3 DNA reads as TGTGCCAGCAGCCAAGGGCTTCCCTCCTACAATGAGCAGTTCTTC.

This clonotype was counted ten times or more. Since it is a stray read in a library aimed at alpha chains, this beta chain has a size that is not meaningful. The rearrangement joins TRBV29-1 to TRBJ2-1; D is perhaps TRBD1 or TRBD2 (5 bases each). Germline CDR1 SQVTM, CDR2 ANQGSEA. There are 12 residues in the CDR3. The ends were cut back, 3 bases at V and 15 bases at J, with 18 bases in the middle. DNA of the CDR3: TGCAGCGTTGACGTGTTGCCGGGGCAGGGGTTCTTC. Residues: CSVDVLPGQGFF.

A note on this clonotype: The library was designed around alpha chains, so this beta chain is a stray read whose abundance carries little weight. The chain employs TRBV4-1 and TRBJ2-7; TRBD1 matches 11 bases. The trim removed 4 bases at V and 2 bases at J, leaving 7 bases unmatched. The germline V gene encodes CDR1 MGHRA and CDR2 YSYEKL. This CDR3 is 16 amino acids long. CDR3 DNA sequence: TGCGCCAGCAGCCCCCGGGGACAGGGGGTGCCCTACGAGCAGTACTTC. This codes for CASSPRGQGVPYEQYF.

Within the sample, this clonotype is medium-sized. The library was designed around alpha chains, so this beta chain is a stray read whose abundance carries little weight. The rearrangement uses TRBV4-2 and TRBJ2-1; 11 bases agree with TRBD1. This CDR3 has 16 amino acids. CDR1 is LGHNA and CDR2 is YNFKEQ in the germline V gene. Germline trimming cut 0 bases from V and 3 bases from J; bases unmatched to any gene: 1. In DNA form, the CDR3 reads TGTGCCAGCAGCCAAGATGGGACAGGGGGCTACAATGAGCAGTTCTTC. This encodes CASSQDGTGGYNEQFF.

This clonotype is labeled medium-sized. This beta chain turned up in a library designed for alpha chains; as an off-target read, its abundance says little. The V gene is TRBV18, the J gene TRBJ2-1, with TRBD2 matching 7 bases. Germline values: CDR1 KGHSH, CDR2 LQKENI. CDR3 length equals 15 residues. V shed 6 bases, J shed 10 bases, and the junction held 15 bases outside the gene matches. This CDR3 reads CASSPGLGGIGEQFF. CDR3 bases: TGTGCCAGCTCTCCCGGACTAGGAGGCATAGGAGAGCAGTTCTTC.

In its sample, this clonotype was seen a few times. In a library made to pick up alpha chains, this beta chain is a stray read with a size that means little. V is TRBV7-3 and J is TRBJ1-4; D is uncertain. The V and J ends lost 4 bases and 3 bases respectively, with 6 bases between them. The CDR3 sequence is 13 residues long. Germline V gives CDR1 SGHTA, CDR2 FQGTGA. The CDR3 DNA sequence: TGTGCCAGCAGCTCCGGGGCTAATGAAAAACTGTTTTTT. Amino acid sequence: CASSSGANEKLFF.

This clonotype occurred many times. This beta chain is a stray read from a library made for alpha chains; its abundance is not meaningful. The chain links TRBV6-1 to TRBJ1-1; 9 bases align to TRBD1. CDR1 MNHNS and CDR2 SASEGT come from the germline V gene. The V gene end was trimmed by 6 bases and the J gene end by 7 bases; junction bases not matched to a gene: 3. The CDR3 has 12 residues. This CDR3 is CASSRDRDEAFF. CDR3 in DNA: TGTGCCAGCAGCCGGGACAGGGATGAAGCTTTCTTT.

In this sample, this clonotype turned up many times. A library made for alpha chains picked up this beta chain off target, so its size means little. This sequence joins TRBV2 and TRBJ2-1; 8 bases fit TRBD2. The trim removed 5 bases at V and 2 bases at J, leaving 5 bases unmatched. CDR1 is SNHLY and CDR2 is FYNNEI in the germline V gene. The CDR3 totals 15 residues. CDR3 loop: CASSPSGHTYNEQFF. The CDR3 coding sequence is TGTGCCAGCAGTCCTAGCGGGCATACCTACAATGAGCAGTTCTTC.

This clonotype was found many times. Because the library targeted alpha chains, this beta chain is an off-target read whose size means little. This chain uses TRBV19 with TRBJ2-3, with D possibly TRBD2 on 5 matching bases. The CDR3 has 13 amino acids. From germline, CDR1 is LNHDA and CDR2 SQIVND (reference sequence). V lost 6 bases and J lost 2, with 9 bases in between. The CDR3 is CASRFRDTDTQYF. DNA for the CDR3: TGTGCCAGTAGATTCCGGGACACAGATACGCAGTATTTT.

This clonotype was seen ten or more times. This beta chain represents an off-target read in a library built for alpha chains; its size is of limited meaning. The chain joins TRBV6-1 to TRBJ2-7; D is uncertain. Germline-derived CDR1 and CDR2 are MNHNS and SASEGT. The CDR3 spans 13 residues. Trimming took 6 bases from V and 0 from J, leaving 9 bases between them. CDR3 bases: TGTGCCAGCAGCCTCATCCTCTCCTACGAGCAGTACTTC. Translated, it gives CASSLILSYEQYF.

As concerns this clonotype: This beta chain is a stray read from a library made for alpha chains; its abundance is not meaningful. The chain combines TRBV5-1 with TRBJ1-5; 8 nucleotides agree with TRBD1. CDR1 and CDR2 from the germline V gene are SGHRS and YFSETQ. This CDR3 has 17 residues. Trimming cost V 0 bases and J 5 bases; bases outside gene matches: 10. The CDR3 loop is CASSLGTGTGPDQPQHF. CDR3 in DNA: TGCGCCAGCAGCTTGGGGACCGGGACAGGACCAGATCAGCCCCAGCATTTT.

Ten or more counts support this clonotype. This beta chain turned up in a library designed for alpha chains; as an off-target read, its abundance says little. The chain joins TRBV4-1 to TRBJ2-7; D not resolved. The V end lost 0 bases, the J end lost 2 bases, and 11 bases lay between the germline ends. Germline V gives CDR1 MGHRA, CDR2 YSYEKL. CDR3 length equals 15 residues. The chain's CDR3 is CASSQETRVPYEQYF. CDR3 DNA: TGCGCCAGCAGCCAAGAAACAAGGGTCCCCTACGAGCAGTACTTC.

There are many counts of this clonotype. This beta chain appears as a stray read in a library generated for alpha chains; its size is not informative. The chain has TRBV6-1 and TRBJ2-1; a possible D gene is TRBD1 (6 bases). There are 15 residues in the CDR3. The germline V gene encodes CDR1 MNHNS and CDR2 SASEGT. Trimming pared 3 bases from V and 1 base from J, leaving 10 bases between. The CDR3 reads CASSDSQGSYNEQFF. CDR3 nucleotides: TGTGCCAGCAGTGATTCCCAGGGGTCCTACAATGAGCAGTTCTTC.

This clonotype was counted ten times or more. Since the library was made to target alpha chains, this beta chain is a stray read and its abundance is not meaningful. The J gene is TRBJ2-7, the V gene TRBV10-3; D not certain. V lost 10 bases and J 4 bases, leaving 2 bases between the germline ends. Germline CDR1 ENHRY, CDR2 SYGVKD. CDR3 length equals 8 residues. In DNA, the CDR3 is TGTGCCACGTACGAGCAGTACTTC. Amino acids: CATYEQYF.